The 9 T cell receptor beta chains below come from one sample, sequenced in a study of identical twins. Using its own MiXCR run on the 5' RACE reads, TCRdb lists one record per CDR3 protein. The sample holds about 700,000 distinct CDR3 sequences, approximately 9% seen once. The same data also went into a second study, on yellow fever vaccine responses in identical twins.

Sequenced input: PBMCs. The receptors come from a woman under 30 in good health.

This clonotype was seen at least ten times. The chain employs TRBV11-2 and TRBJ2-3; no clear D. V lost 5 bases and J lost 5, with 14 bases in between. This CDR3 region has 14 residues. CDR1 is SGHAT and CDR2 is FQNNGV in the germline V gene. The DNA for the CDR3 is TGTGCCAGCAGCCATGGATCTCCCATAGATACGCAGTATTTT. Translating gives CASSHGSPIDTQYF.

With regard to this clonotype: A read error may account for a junction end that differs from germline. The genes are TRBV5-1 and TRBJ2-1, with 10 bases lining up with TRBD1. The CDR3 covers 14 residues. Germline V gene lookup returns CDR1 SGHRS and CDR2 YFSETQ. CDR3 in DNA: TGCGCCAGCAGCGGGACAGGGGTCTACAGTGAGCAGTTCTTC. Translation: CASSGTGVYSEQFF.

The chain uses TRBV29-1 and TRBJ2-1, with 10 bases that match TRBD2. Germline loops: CDR1 SQVTM, CDR2 ANQGSEA. The trim removed 4 bases at V and 5 bases at J, leaving 11 bases unmatched. The CDR3 has 16 amino acids. CDR3 in amino acids: CSVVGSGGPKDNEQFF. As DNA, the CDR3 is TGCAGCGTTGTCGGTAGCGGGGGGCCAAAAGACAATGAGCAGTTCTTC.

Many counts were recorded for this clonotype. As DNA, the CDR3 is TGTGCCAGCAGCCCTCATTTTCCTCGGGGCCCCTACGAGCAGTACTTC. Translated, it gives CASSPHFPRGPYEQYF. This rearrangement joins TRBV7-2 to TRBJ2-7; D is perhaps TRBD1 or TRBD2 (5 bases each). This CDR3 region has 16 residues. CDR1 is SGHTA and CDR2 is FQGNSA in the germline V gene. V shed 5 bases and J shed 2 bases, with 19 bases lying between them. The full variable domain, with the rest looked up from reference TRBV7-2 and TRBJ2-7, is GAGVSQSPSNKVTEKGKDVELRCDPISGHTALYWYRQSLGQGLEFLIYFQGNSAPDKSGLPSDRFSAERTGGSVSTLTIQRTQQEDSAVYLCASSPHFPRGPYEQYFGPGTRLTVT.

This clonotype has a count of ten or more. The rearrangement joins TRBV28 to TRBJ2-7; TRBD1 matches 9 bases. Germline V gene lookup returns CDR1 MDHEN and CDR2 SYDVKM. This CDR3 is built from 15 residues. After removal of 1 base from V and 9 bases from J, the junction contained 10 bases not matched to a gene. The CDR3 region is CASSLYGTGSQGQYF. The CDR3 nucleotides are TGTGCCAGCAGTTTATATGGGACAGGGAGCCAGGGGCAGTACTTC.

The V gene is TRBV5-1, the J gene TRBJ2-7; D ambiguous. Trimming shortened V by 0 bases and J by 0 bases, and 4 bases separated the two germline ends. The V gene's germline CDR1 is SGHRS and CDR2 YFSETQ. This CDR3 has 13 amino acids. This chain's CDR3 is CASSLAPSYEQYF. CDR3 bases: TGCGCCAGCAGCTTGGCCCCCTCCTACGAGCAGTACTTC.

This clonotype was detected ten times or more. The chain has TRBV24-1 and TRBJ2-1; 14 nucleotides agree with TRBD2. CDR3 size: 16 residues. Germline loops: CDR1 KGHDR, CDR2 SFDVKD. Unmatched junction bases numbered 6, after V lost 3 bases and J lost 9 bases. The CDR3 sequence is CATSDQTSGRAVEQFF. The CDR3 coding sequence is TGTGCCACCAGTGATCAGACTAGCGGGAGGGCAGTTGAGCAGTTCTTC.

Ten or more counts support this clonotype. V is TRBV7-9 and J is TRBJ2-1; TRBD2 is a possible D gene (7 bases). CDR1 is SEHNR and CDR2 is FQNEAQ in the germline V gene (reference sequence). V lost 3 bases to trimming and J lost 6 bases, with 9 bases between them. CDR3 length: 13 amino acids. This CDR3 reads CASSLGGGNEQFF. Written as DNA, the CDR3 is TGTGCCAGCAGCTTGGGAGGGGGCAATGAGCAGTTCTTC.

The chain combines TRBV29-1 with TRBJ1-1; D possibly corresponds to TRBD1 (6 bases). V lost 7 bases to trimming and J lost 3 bases, with 15 bases between them. The CDR3 spans 13 residues. CDR1 SQVTM and CDR2 ANQGSEA come from the germline V gene. In DNA, the CDR3 is TGCAGCGCCCGGACAGTTTCCGACACTGAAGCTTTCTTT. It is translated as CSARTVSDTEAFF. Based on the CDR3 plus reference TRBV29-1 and TRBJ1-1, the full variable domain is SAVISQKPSRDICQRGTSLTIQCQVDSQVTMMFWYRQQPGQSLTLIATANQGSEATYESGFVIDKFPISRPNLTFSTLTVSNMSPEDSSIYLCSARTVSDTEAFFGQGTRLTVV.